The clone carrying this T cell receptor (beta chain) was observed a handful of times. Germline CDR1 is SGHDT and CDR2 is YYEEEE. V gave up 3 bases and J gave up 0 bases; unmatched junction bases: 4. CDR3 size: 16 residues. This specimen belongs to a study of patients and donors after allogeneic stem cell transplantation. TCRdb re-analysed the RT-PCR reads in MiXCR, keeping a single row per CDR3 protein. The data show over 150,000 distinct CDR3 sequences, with about 29% seen just once and 3.2% held by the top ten. The rearrangement links TRBV5-6 to TRBJ1-3; 9 nucleotides align to TRBD1. This TCR came from a human donor who was either an allogeneic HSCT recipient or a stem cell or donor lymphocyte infusion donor (not recorded which). It is not recorded whose cells these are; they may come from a transplant donor. The sequenced sample consisted of blood, either unsorted or a sorted T cell fraction (not recorded which). Here the CDR3 reads CASSWGQGSSGNTIYF. CDR3 sequence (DNA): TGTGCCAGCAGCTGGGGACAGGGCAGCTCTGGAAACACCATATATTTT.